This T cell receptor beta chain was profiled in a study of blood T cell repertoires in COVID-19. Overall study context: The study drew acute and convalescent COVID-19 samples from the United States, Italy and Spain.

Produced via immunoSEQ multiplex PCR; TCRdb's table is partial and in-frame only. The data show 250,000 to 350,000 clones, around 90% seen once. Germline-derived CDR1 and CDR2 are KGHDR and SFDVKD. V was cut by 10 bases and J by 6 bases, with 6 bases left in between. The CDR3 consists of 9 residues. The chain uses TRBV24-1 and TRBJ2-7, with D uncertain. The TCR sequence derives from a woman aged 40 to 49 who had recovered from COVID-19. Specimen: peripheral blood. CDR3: CATASEQYF. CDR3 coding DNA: TGTGCCACGGCTTCCGAGCAGTACTTC.